This entry describes one T cell receptor beta chain. Its antigen remains unidentified. A second 7 to 11 cycle PCR used barcoded and J-beta primers. Template switching added a 12-random-nucleotide identifier to every cDNA molecule. A single record per CDR3 protein comes from TCRdb applying MiXCR to the 5' RACE reads. The table lists about 780,000 distinct CDR3 sequences, 46% of them singletons. Germline CDR1 is DFQATT and CDR2 is SNEGSKA (reference sequence). Trimming removed 6 bases from V and 5 bases from J; junction bases left unmatched: 18. The CDR3 contains 16 residues. This specimen comes from a study of blood T cells in healthy people across ages. Study observations and caveats: When set beside aged donors, long-lived donors presented more naive CD4+ cells and higher diversity. A roughly linear fall in TCR beta diversity per million T cells was seen with increasing age.

Input material: blood. The TCR originated in an older man in good health. The chain carries TRBV20-1 and TRBJ2-7; 8 bases match TRBD2. CDR3 DNA sequence: TGCAGTGCCGAGGAGGGTTCGGCGGGAGGAGGGGACGAGCAGTACTTC. Protein: CSAEEGSAGGGDEQYF.